The sequence of this T cell receptor (beta chain) was determined in a study of T and B cells in COVID-19 patients. Study-level information: Median age was about 30 years in the recovered cohort and about 67 years in the active-infection cohort. Comorbidities linked to unfavorable COVID-19 outcome were present in about 90% of the 20 active-infection patients. Regarding the study as a whole: Sorted SARS-CoV-2-responsive or tetramer+ T cells and CD4+, regulatory and CD8+ subsets were not yet sequenced.

Blood genomic DNA input for TRB amplification was about 220-500 ng. Germline V gene lookup returns CDR1 LNHDA and CDR2 SQIVND (reference sequence). This CDR3 has 13 residues. V gave up 5 bases and J gave up 9 bases, with 11 bases separating them. This clonotype is medium-sized (0.01 to 0.1%) by share. Its antigen is unknown. TRB rearrangements were amplified by multiplex PCR with BIOMED2 TRB-A/B primers. MiXCR, applied by TCRdb to the multiplex PCR reads, yields one record per CDR3 protein. The sample consists of about 3,800 distinct CDR3 sequences, approximately 23% of them appearing once. The receptor was derived from a human donor with active COVID-19. Sequenced input: blood. This sequence joins TRBV19 and TRBJ1-6; D gene ambiguous. In DNA, the CDR3 is TGTGCCAGTAGTCGGCAGGCAAGTTCACCCCTCCACTTT. Protein product: CASSRQASSPLHF.